This T cell receptor beta chain was sequenced for a study of shared clonotypes between healthy human individuals. The overall study: For every donor, three CD4 naive, three CD4 memory, two CD8 naive and one CD8 memory plates were used. Study results and limitations: Rarefaction showed that sequencing of sorted subsets was incomplete (despite large depth). For naive CD4 cells, roughly 5% of clonotypes were shared across a handful of donors.

Germline-derived CDR1 and CDR2 are SQVTM and ANQGSEA. V was clipped by 4 bases and J by 5 bases; unmatched bases: 9. This CDR3 has 17 amino acids. Clones were sequenced by immunoSEQ multiplex PCR, and TCRdb holds only the in-frame ones, with some missing. The table lists a few hundred thousand clones, less than 97% of them singletons, with about 0.11% in the top ten. Naive-designated CD8 cells lacked CD45RO, were positively enriched for CCR7, and omitted terminally differentiated effector memory CD45RA+ cells. To note about this clone: Its antigen is as yet unknown.

This chain links TRBV29-1 with TRBJ2-3; TRBD2 matches at 16 bases. This sequence originates from a woman in her 30s in good health. Sequencing input: naive CD8+ T cells sorted from blood. DNA of the CDR3: TGCAGCGTTGCGGGACTAGCGGGAGGGCCCCTCAAAGATACGCAGTATTTT. Its protein is CSVAGLAGGPLKDTQYF.